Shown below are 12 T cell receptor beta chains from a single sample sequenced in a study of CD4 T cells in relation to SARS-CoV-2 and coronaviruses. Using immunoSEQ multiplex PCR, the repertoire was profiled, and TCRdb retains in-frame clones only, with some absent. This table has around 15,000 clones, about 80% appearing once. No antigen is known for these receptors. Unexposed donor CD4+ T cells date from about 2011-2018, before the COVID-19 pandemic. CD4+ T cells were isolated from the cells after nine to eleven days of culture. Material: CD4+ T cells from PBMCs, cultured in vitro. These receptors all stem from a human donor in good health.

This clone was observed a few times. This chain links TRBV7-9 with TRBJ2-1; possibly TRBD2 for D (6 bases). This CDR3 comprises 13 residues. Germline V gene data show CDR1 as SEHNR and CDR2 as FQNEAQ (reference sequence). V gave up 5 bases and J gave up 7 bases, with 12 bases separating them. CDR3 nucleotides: TGTGCCAGCAGCCGCGGGGCCCCAAATGAGCAGTTCTTC. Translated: CASSRGAPNEQFF.

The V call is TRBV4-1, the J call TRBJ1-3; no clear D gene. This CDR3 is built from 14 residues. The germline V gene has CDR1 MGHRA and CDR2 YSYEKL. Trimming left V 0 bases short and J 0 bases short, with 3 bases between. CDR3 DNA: TGCGCCAGCAGCCAAGAATACTCTGGAAACACCATATATTTT. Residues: CASSQEYSGNTIYF.

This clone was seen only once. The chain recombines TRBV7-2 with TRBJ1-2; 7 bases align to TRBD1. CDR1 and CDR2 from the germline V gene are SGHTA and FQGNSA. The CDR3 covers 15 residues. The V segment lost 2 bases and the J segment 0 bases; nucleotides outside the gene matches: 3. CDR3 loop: CASSLRTGPNYGYTF. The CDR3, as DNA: TGTGCCAGCAGCTTACGGACAGGACCTAACTATGGCTACACCTTC.

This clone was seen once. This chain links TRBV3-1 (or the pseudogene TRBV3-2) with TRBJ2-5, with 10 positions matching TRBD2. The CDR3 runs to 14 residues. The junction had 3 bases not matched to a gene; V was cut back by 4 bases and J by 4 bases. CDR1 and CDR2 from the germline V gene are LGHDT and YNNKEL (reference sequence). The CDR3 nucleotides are TGTGCCAGCAGCCCCCTAGCGGGGGTAGAGACCCAGTACTTC. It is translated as CASSPLAGVETQYF.

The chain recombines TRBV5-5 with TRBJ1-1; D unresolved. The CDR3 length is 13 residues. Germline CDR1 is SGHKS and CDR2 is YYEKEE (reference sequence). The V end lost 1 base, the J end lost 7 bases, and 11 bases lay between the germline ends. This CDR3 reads CASSLQTQDEAFF. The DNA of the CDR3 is TGTGCCAGCAGCTTGCAGACCCAGGATGAAGCTTTCTTT.

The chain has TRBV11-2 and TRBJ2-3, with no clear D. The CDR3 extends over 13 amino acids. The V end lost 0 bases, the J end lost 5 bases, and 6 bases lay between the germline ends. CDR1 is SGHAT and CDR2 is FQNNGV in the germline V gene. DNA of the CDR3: TGTGCCAGCAGCTTAGATCCGGGAGATACGCAGTATTTT. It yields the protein CASSLDPGDTQYF.

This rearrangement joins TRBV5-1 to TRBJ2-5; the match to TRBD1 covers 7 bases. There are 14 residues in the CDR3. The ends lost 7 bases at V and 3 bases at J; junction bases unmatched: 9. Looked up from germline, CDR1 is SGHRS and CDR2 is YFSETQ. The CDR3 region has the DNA TGCGCCAGCGCGATACAGGGGTCCGAAGAGACCCAGTACTTC. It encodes CASAIQGSEETQYF.

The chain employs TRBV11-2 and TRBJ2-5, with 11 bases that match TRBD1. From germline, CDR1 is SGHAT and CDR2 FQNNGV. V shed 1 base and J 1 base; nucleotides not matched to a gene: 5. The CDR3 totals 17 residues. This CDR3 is CASSLGTGGVRQETQYF. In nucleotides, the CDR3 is TGTGCCAGCAGCTTAGGGACAGGGGGCGTCCGCCAAGAGACCCAGTACTTC.

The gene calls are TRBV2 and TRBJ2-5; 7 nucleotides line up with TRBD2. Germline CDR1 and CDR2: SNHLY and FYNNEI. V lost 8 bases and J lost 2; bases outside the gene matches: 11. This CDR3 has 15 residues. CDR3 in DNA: TGTGCCAGCTCCCTACAGCGGGGCGGACAAGAGACCCAGTACTTC. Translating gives CASSLQRGGQETQYF.

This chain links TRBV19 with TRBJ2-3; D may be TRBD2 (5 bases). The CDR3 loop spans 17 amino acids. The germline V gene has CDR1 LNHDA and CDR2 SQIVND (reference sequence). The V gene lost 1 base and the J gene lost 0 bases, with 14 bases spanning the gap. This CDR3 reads CASSIGYFGGSTDTQYF. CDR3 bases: TGTGCCAGTAGTATAGGGTATTTTGGCGGGAGCACAGATACGCAGTATTTT.

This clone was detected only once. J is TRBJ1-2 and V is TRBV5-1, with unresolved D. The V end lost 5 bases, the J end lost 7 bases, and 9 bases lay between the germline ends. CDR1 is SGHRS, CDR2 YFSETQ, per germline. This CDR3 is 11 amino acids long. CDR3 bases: TGCGCCAGCAGGGCTCCGGGTGGCTACACCTTC. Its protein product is CASRAPGGYTF.

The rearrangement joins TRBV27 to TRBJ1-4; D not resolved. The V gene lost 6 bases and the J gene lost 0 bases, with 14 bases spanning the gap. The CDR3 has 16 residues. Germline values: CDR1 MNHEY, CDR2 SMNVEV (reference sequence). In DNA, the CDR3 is TGTGCCAGCAGCCCTCTGAGCACAACAACTAATGAAAAACTGTTTTTT. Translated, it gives CASSPLSTTTNEKLFF.